What follows are 24 T cell receptor beta chains derived from one specimen sequenced in a study of cytomegalovirus exposure and HLA in healthy donors. The data were produced by immunoSEQ multiplex PCR, yet TCRdb's version contains in-frame clones alone and is incomplete. The table lists under 250,000 clones, under 95% of them singletons. The sample comprised PBMCs. The receptors here all came from a woman between 18 and 29 years old in good health and CMV-seronegative.

The CDR3 DNA reads TGCGCCAGCAGTGACGACAGGGCACACGAGCAGTACTTC. This sequence encodes CASSDDRAHEQYF. The chain combines TRBV10-1 with TRBJ2-7; 7 bases line up with TRBD1. V shed 3 bases, J shed 5 bases, and the junction held 4 bases outside the gene matches. This CDR3 spans 13 amino acids. Germline CDR1 WNHNN, CDR2 SYGVQD (reference sequence).

The V and J genes are TRBV23-1 and TRBJ1-2; the D is unclear. TRBV23-1 is reported as an ORF; its role is uncertain. The length of the CDR3 is 11 residues. Trimming removed 2 bases at V and 14 bases at J, with 12 bases between. CDR3 protein: CASSQEEWFTF. The CDR3 DNA reads TGCGCCAGCAGTCAAGAGGAGTGGTTTACCTTC.

The chain joins TRBV23-1 to TRBJ1-5; a possible D gene is TRBD1 (5 bases). TRBV23-1 is recorded as an ORF, its role being uncertain. The V end lost 3 bases, the J end lost 8 bases, and 11 bases lay between the germline ends. The CDR3 sequence is 13 residues long. The DNA for the CDR3 is TGCGCCAGCAGTCAGAGTAGGGGCGAGCCCCAGCATTTT. Translating it yields CASSQSRGEPQHF.

This rearrangement joins TRBV7-9 to TRBJ1-1; tentative D call: TRBD1 (5 bases). Germline CDR1 SEHNR, CDR2 FQNEAQ (reference sequence). The CDR3 runs to 13 residues. Trimming pared 3 bases from V and 6 bases from J, leaving 11 bases between. This CDR3 reads CASSFIRVPEAFF. The CDR3 region has the DNA TGTGCCAGCAGCTTCATCAGGGTCCCTGAAGCTTTCTTT.

This chain links TRBV2 with TRBJ2-7, with 7 bases lining up with TRBD1. This CDR3 has 13 amino acids. J gave up 2 bases and V 11 bases, and 9 bases lay outside the gene matches. Germline CDR1 SNHLY, CDR2 FYNNEI. The DNA of the CDR3 is TGTGCCGTCAAAGACAGGGTCCCCTACGAGCAGTACTTC. Protein: CAVKDRVPYEQYF.

This rearrangement joins TRBV21-1 to TRBJ2-3; the D call TRBD2 from the table was never checked on the DNA. TRBV21-1 is a documented pseudogene. The CDR3 totals 18 residues. CDR3 bases: TGTGCCAGCAGCAATGGTAGCGGGAGGGCCTTTCGCACAGATACGCAGTATTTT. It codes for CASSNGSGRAFRTDTQYF.

The CDR3 nucleotides read TGCGCCAGCAGCCGCACAGGGGGCAGATCCTACGAGCAGTACTTC. It translates to CASSRTGGRSYEQYF. The rearrangement uses TRBV4-1 and TRBJ2-7; 9 bases map to TRBD1. There are 15 residues in the CDR3. Germline lookup yields CDR1 MGHRA and CDR2 YSYEKL. V was clipped by 4 bases and J by 1 base; unmatched bases: 5.

This clone has a handful of counts. The chain has TRBV5-4 and TRBJ1-5, with D possibly being TRBD1 (5 bases). Trimming cost V 0 bases and J 3 bases, with 7 bases left between them. Germline V lookup: CDR1 SGHNT, CDR2 YYREEE (reference sequence). This CDR3 has 14 amino acids. CDR3 region: CASSLGQTNQPQHF. DNA of the CDR3: TGTGCCAGCAGCTTGGGACAGACCAATCAGCCCCAGCATTTT.

V gene TRBV6-1 combines with J gene TRBJ2-7; 9 nucleotides align to TRBD1. The CDR3 consists of 17 residues. V shed 3 bases and J 3 bases; nucleotides not matched to a gene: 12. The germline CDR1 and CDR2 sequences are MNHNS and SASEGT. CDR3 amino acids: CASSDNRGLKGGYEQYF. Here the CDR3 DNA reads TGTGCCAGCAGTGACAACAGGGGGCTCAAGGGTGGCTACGAGCAGTACTTC.

This chain uses TRBV5-6 with TRBJ1-3; D unclear. Germline loops: CDR1 SGHDT, CDR2 YYEEEE. The CDR3 runs to 13 residues. V lost 2 bases, J lost 4 bases, and 7 bases lay in between. CDR3 loop: CASSFGGGNTIYF. The CDR3 DNA follows: TGTGCCAGCAGCTTCGGAGGAGGAAACACCATATATTTT.

The rearrangement uses TRBV7-9 and TRBJ1-2; 9 bases map to TRBD1. Looked up from germline, CDR1 is SEHNR and CDR2 is FQNEAQ (reference sequence). This CDR3 contains 16 residues. The V gene end was trimmed by 2 bases and the J gene end by 1 base; junction bases not matched to a gene: 5. In nucleotides, the CDR3 is TGTGCCAGCAGCTTACCACCGGGACAGGGTAACTATGGCTACACCTTC. The encoded protein is CASSLPPGQGNYGYTF.

The chain links TRBV6-1 to TRBJ1-2, with TRBD1 matching over 9 bases. This CDR3 region has 14 residues. Losses at the gene ends were 3 bases for V and 5 bases for J; bases not matched to a gene: 4. Germline CDR1 MNHNS, CDR2 SASEGT. The CDR3 nucleotides read TGTGCCAGCAGTGACGGACAGGGGTTATATGGCTACACCTTC. Translating gives CASSDGQGLYGYTF.

The chain couples TRBV25-1 to TRBJ1-2; the D gene is possibly TRBD1 (5 bases). Per the germline V gene, CDR1 is MGHDK and CDR2 is SYGVNS. The V end lost 6 bases, the J end lost 2 bases, and 19 bases lay between the germline ends. The CDR3 is 16 amino acids. The CDR3 nucleotides are TGTGCCAGCAGGGGGGGGAACCTTGAAGGGAACTATGGCTACACCTTC. Translation gives CASRGGNLEGNYGYTF.

V gene TRBV29-1 combines with J gene TRBJ1-1; no definite D call. The CDR3 is 11 residues long. The germline V gene has CDR1 SQVTM and CDR2 ANQGSEA. The V end was cut by 6 bases, the J end by 5 bases, with 10 bases between. This chain's CDR3 is CSVQWWTEAFF. The CDR3 nucleotides are TGCAGCGTACAATGGTGGACTGAAGCTTTCTTT.

The chain couples TRBV30 to TRBJ2-7, with D possibly being TRBD1 (5 bases). Germline assignment: CDR1 GTSNPN and CDR2 SVGIG (reference sequence). V was trimmed by 4 bases and J by 7 bases, leaving 20 bases between them. The CDR3 length is 14 residues. The CDR3 coding sequence is TGTGCCTGGACCGAACAGGCCCCCATGGGGGAGCAGTACTTC. It is translated as CAWTEQAPMGEQYF. The full variable domain, rest sourced from reference TRBV30 and TRBJ2-7, is SQTIHQWPATLVQPVGSPLSLECTVEGTSNPNLYWYRQAAGRGLQLLFYSVGIGQISSEVPQNLSASRPQDRQFILSSKKLLLSDSGFYLCAWTEQAPMGEQYFGPGTRLTVT.

This clone appeared a single time. This chain uses TRBV27 with TRBJ1-3; no definite D call. This CDR3 is built from 14 residues. The germline V gene encodes CDR1 MNHEY and CDR2 SMNVEV (reference sequence). V was pared by 3 bases and J by 1 base, with 7 bases between. This CDR3 reads CASSLGGSGNTIYF. Here the CDR3 DNA reads TGTGCCAGCAGTTTGGGAGGTTCTGGAAACACCATATATTTT.

The chain combines TRBV7-9 with TRBJ2-7, with D possibly matching TRBD1 (6 bases). V lost 5 bases to trimming and J lost 5 bases, with 16 bases between them. The CDR3 length is 14 residues. Germline CDR1 and CDR2: SEHNR and FQNEAQ (reference sequence). CDR3 protein: CASSPLSTGHEQYF. The DNA of the CDR3 is TGTGCCAGCAGCCCCTTATCGACAGGACACGAGCAGTACTTC.

This rearrangement joins TRBV29-1 to TRBJ1-1, with D possibly being TRBD1 (5 bases). V was clipped by 6 bases and J by 1 base, with 12 bases between them. This CDR3 is 13 amino acids long. The germline CDR1 and CDR2 sequences are SQVTM and ANQGSEA. CDR3 nucleotides: TGCAGCGTCGTAACAGGTGGGAACACTGAAGCTTTCTTT. Translating it yields CSVVTGGNTEAFF. Together with reference TRBV29-1 and TRBJ1-1, the CDR3 gives the full variable domain: SAVISQKPSRDICQRGTSLTIQCQVDSQVTMMFWYRQQPGQSLTLIATANQGSEATYESGFVIDKFPISRPNLTFSTLTVSNMSPEDSSIYLCSVVTGGNTEAFFGQGTRLTVV.

The chain is built from TRBV19 and TRBJ1-2; D is possibly TRBD1 (5 bases). V lost 4 bases and J lost 4, with 19 bases in between. This CDR3 is 16 amino acids long. The germline V gene encodes CDR1 LNHDA and CDR2 SQIVND (reference sequence). CDR3 sequence: CASSTPGTGDGYGYTF. In nucleotides, the CDR3 is TGTGCCAGTAGTACACCCGGGACGGGGGACGGCTATGGCTACACCTTC.

The chain combines TRBV5-1 with TRBJ1-5; a weak D match, TRBD1 (5 bases). Germline V CDR1 and CDR2: SGHRS, YFSETQ. The CDR3 sequence is 15 residues long. V lost 0 bases and J 1 base, leaving 8 bases between the germline ends. The CDR3 sequence is CASSLAGGSNQPQHF. In DNA form, the CDR3 reads TGCGCCAGCAGCTTGGCCGGGGGGAGCAATCAGCCCCAGCATTTT. The full variable domain, with the rest looked up from reference TRBV5-1 and TRBJ1-5, is KAGVTQTPRYLIKTRGQQVTLSCSPISGHRSVSWYQQTPGQGLQFLFEYFSETQRNKGNFPGRFSGRQFSNSRSEMNVSTLELGDSALYLCASSLAGGSNQPQHFGDGTRLSIL.

The chain recombines TRBV5-5 with TRBJ1-2; weak D call: TRBD1 (5 bases). The ends were cut back, 0 bases at V and 6 bases at J, with 12 bases in the middle. The CDR3 has 14 residues. The germline gives CDR1 SGHKS, CDR2 YYEKEE (reference sequence). Here the CDR3 reads CASSLASGGHGYTF. As DNA, the CDR3 is TGTGCCAGCAGCTTGGCATCCGGGGGTCATGGCTACACCTTC.

This rearrangement joins TRBV7-3 to TRBJ2-1; perhaps TRBD1 as D (7 bases). The CDR3 contains 15 residues. Looked up from germline, CDR1 is SGHTA and CDR2 is FQGTGA. V lost 4 bases and J 9 bases, leaving 19 bases between the germline ends. CDR3 residues: CASSSQTRDRAEQFF. The CDR3, as DNA: TGTGCCAGCAGCTCCCAGACTAGAGACAGGGCTGAGCAGTTCTTC.

This clone turned up a few times. The rearrangement joins TRBV5-1 to TRBJ1-2; TRBD1 matches 8 bases. This CDR3 region has 14 residues. J gave up 12 bases and V 3 bases, and 13 bases lay outside the gene matches. From germline, CDR1 is SGHRS and CDR2 YFSETQ. The CDR3 spells CASSSSGTGQTHTF. In DNA form, the CDR3 reads TGCGCCAGCAGCTCCTCCGGGACAGGCCAAACTCACACCTTC.

The chain links TRBV2 to TRBJ2-1, with 8 bases identical to TRBD2. Germline V gene lookup returns CDR1 SNHLY and CDR2 FYNNEI. The V gene end was trimmed by 8 bases and the J gene end by 10 bases; junction bases not matched to a gene: 10. This CDR3 comprises 13 residues. CDR3: CASLEREQGEQFF. The CDR3 bases are TGTGCCAGCCTCGAGCGGGAGCAAGGCGAGCAGTTCTTC.